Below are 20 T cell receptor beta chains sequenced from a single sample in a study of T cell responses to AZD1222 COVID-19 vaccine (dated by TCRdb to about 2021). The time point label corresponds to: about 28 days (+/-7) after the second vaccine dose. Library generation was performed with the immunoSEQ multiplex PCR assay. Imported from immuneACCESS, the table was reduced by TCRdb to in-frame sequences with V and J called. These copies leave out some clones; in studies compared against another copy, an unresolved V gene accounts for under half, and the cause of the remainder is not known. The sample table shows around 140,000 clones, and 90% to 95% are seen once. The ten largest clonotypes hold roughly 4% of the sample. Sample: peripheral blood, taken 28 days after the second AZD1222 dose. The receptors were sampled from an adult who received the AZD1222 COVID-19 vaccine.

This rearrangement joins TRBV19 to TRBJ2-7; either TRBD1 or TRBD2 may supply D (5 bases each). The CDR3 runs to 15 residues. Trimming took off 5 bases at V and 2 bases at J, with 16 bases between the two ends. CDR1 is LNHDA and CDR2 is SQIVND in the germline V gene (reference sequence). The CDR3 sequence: CASSLAPQGPYEQYF. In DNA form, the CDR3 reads TGTGCCAGTAGTCTAGCCCCGCAGGGCCCCTACGAGCAGTACTTC.

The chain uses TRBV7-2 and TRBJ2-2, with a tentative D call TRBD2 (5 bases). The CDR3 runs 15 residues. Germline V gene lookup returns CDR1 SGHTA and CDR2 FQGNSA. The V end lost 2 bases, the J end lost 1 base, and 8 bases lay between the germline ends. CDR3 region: CASSLPGLNTGELFF. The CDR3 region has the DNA TGTGCCAGCAGCTTACCAGGACTGAACACCGGGGAGCTGTTTTTT.

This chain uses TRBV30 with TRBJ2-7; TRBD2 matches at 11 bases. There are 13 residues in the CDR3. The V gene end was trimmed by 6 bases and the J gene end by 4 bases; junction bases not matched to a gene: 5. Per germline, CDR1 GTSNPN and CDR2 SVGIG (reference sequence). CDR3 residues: CACLAGGLYEQYF. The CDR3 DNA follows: TGTGCCTGCCTAGCGGGGGGCCTGTACGAGCAGTACTTC.

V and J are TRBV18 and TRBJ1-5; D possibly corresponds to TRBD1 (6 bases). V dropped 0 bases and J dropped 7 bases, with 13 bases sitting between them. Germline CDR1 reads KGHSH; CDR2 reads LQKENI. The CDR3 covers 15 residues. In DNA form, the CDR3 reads TGTGCCAGCTCACCACCGGGGACATCAGGGCAGCCCCAGCATTTT. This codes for CASSPPGTSGQPQHF.

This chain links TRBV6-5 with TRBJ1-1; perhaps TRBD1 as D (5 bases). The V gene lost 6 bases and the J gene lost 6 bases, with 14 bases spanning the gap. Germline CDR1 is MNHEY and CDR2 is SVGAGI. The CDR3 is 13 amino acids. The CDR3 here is CASRGVRGSEAFF. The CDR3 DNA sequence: TGTGCCAGCAGAGGGGTGCGGGGATCTGAAGCTTTCTTT.

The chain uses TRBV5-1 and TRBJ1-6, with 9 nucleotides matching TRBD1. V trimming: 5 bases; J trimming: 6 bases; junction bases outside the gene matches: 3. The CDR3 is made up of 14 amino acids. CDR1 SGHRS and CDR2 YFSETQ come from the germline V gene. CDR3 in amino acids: CASRSDRGNSPLHF. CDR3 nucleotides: TGCGCCAGCAGGTCGGACAGGGGTAATTCACCCCTCCACTTT.

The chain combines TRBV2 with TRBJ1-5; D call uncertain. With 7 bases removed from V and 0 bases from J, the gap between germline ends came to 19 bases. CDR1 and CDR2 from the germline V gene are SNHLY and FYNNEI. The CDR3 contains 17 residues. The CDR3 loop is CASNRVNLLNSNQPQHF. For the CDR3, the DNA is TGTGCCAGCAATAGGGTCAACCTCCTAAATAGCAATCAGCCCCAGCATTTT. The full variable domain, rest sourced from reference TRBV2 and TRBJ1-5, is EPEVTQTPSHQVTQMGQEVILRCVPISNHLYFYWYRQILGQKVEFLVSFYNNEISEKSEIFDDQFSVERPDGSNFTLKIRSTKLEDSAMYFCASNRVNLLNSNQPQHFGDGTRLSIL.

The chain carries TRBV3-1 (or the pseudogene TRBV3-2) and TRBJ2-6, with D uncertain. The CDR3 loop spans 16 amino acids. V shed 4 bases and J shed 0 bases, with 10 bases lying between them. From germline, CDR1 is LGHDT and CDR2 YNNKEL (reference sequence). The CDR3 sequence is CASSPRINSGANVLTF. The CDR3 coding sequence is TGTGCCAGCAGCCCCCGGATCAACTCTGGGGCCAACGTCCTGACTTTC.

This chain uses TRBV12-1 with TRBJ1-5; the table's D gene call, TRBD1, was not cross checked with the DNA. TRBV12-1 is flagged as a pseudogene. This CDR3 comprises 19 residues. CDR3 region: CASRRKNGQAILSNQPQHF. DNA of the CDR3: TGTGCCAGCAGGCGCAAGAACGGACAGGCGATCTTGTCCAATCAGCCCCAGCATTTT.

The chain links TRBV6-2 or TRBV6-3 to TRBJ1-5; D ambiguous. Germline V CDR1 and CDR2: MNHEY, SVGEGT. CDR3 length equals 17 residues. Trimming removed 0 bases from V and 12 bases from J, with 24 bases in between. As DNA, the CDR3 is TGTGCCAGCAGTTACTCATCCTATTTAAACAGCGCCCGAGACCAGCATTTT. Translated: CASSYSSYLNSARDQHF.

The CDR3 nucleotides read TGTGCCAGCAGTTCTTATAACTATGGCTACACCTTC. Residues: CASSSYNYGYTF. The chain is built from TRBV27 and TRBJ1-2, with D uncertain. The CDR3 has 12 residues. Germline V gene lookup returns CDR1 MNHEY and CDR2 SMNVEV (reference sequence). Trimming pared 4 bases from V and 1 base from J, leaving 4 bases between.

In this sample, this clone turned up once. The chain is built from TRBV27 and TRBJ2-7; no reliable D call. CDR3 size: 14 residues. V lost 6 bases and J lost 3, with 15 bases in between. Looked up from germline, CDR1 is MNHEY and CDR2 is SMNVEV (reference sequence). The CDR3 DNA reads TGTGCCAGCAGCCCAAGATCTGGATTCTACGAGCAGTACTTC. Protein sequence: CASSPRSGFYEQYF.

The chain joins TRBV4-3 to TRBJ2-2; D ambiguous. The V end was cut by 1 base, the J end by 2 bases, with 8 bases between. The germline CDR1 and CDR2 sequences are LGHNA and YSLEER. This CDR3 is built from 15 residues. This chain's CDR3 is CASSQVGDNTGELFF. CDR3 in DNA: TGCGCCAGCAGCCAAGTTGGCGACAACACCGGGGAGCTGTTTTTT.

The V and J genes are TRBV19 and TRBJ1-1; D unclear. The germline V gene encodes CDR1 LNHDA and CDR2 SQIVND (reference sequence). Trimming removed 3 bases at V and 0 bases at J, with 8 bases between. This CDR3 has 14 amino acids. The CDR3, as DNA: TGTGCCAGTAGTATGTCCGACTTGAACACTGAAGCTTTCTTT. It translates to CASSMSDLNTEAFF.

CDR3 nucleotide sequence: TGTGCCAGCAGTGCCGGACAGGGTCTCTCCTACGAGCAGTACTTC. It translates to CASSAGQGLSYEQYF. This chain joins TRBV27 and TRBJ2-7; 8 bases match TRBD1. CDR1 and CDR2 from the germline V gene are MNHEY and SMNVEV (reference sequence). This CDR3 contains 15 residues. After removal of 5 bases from V and 0 bases from J, the junction contained 6 bases not matched to a gene.

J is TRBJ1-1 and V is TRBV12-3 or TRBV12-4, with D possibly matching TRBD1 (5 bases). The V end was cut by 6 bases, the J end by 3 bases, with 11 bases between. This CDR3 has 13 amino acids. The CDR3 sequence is CASSGGPDTEAFF. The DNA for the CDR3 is TGTGCCAGCAGCGGGGGTCCGGACACTGAAGCTTTCTTT.

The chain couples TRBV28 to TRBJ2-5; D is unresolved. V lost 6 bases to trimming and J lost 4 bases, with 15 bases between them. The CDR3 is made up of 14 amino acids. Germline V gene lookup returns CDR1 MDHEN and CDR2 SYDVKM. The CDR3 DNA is TGTGCCAGCAGCACCGGATCACTGGGAGAGACCCAGTACTTC. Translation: CASSTGSLGETQYF.

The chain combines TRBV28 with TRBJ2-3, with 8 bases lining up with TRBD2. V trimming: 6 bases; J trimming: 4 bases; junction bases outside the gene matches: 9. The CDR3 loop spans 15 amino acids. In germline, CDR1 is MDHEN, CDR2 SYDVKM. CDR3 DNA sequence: TGTGCCAGCAGGCGGGAGGTGAGGATGGCAGATACGCAGTATTTT. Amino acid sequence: CASRREVRMADTQYF.

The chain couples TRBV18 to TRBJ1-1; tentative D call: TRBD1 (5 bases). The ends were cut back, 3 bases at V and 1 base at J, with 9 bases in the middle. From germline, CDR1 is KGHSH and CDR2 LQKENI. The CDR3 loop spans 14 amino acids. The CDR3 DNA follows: TGTGCCAGCTCACCGCACGGGGGGAACACTGAAGCTTTCTTT. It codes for CASSPHGGNTEAFF.

The CDR3 here is CASRQGTEAFF. The CDR3 DNA reads TGTGCCTCAAGACAGGGAACTGAAGCTTTCTTT. The chain uses TRBV28 and TRBJ1-1, with 7 nucleotides matching TRBD1. The CDR3 runs to 11 residues. J gave up 5 bases and V 11 bases, and 5 bases lay outside the gene matches. The germline gives CDR1 MDHEN, CDR2 SYDVKM.